This entry lists 30 T cell receptor beta chains sequenced from one sample in a study of vaccination and CD4 T cells after COVID-19 (dated by TCRdb to the early 2020s). The method behind the library was PCR. The instrument given in TCRdb is Illumina iSeq 100. TCR sequencing of DNA from cultured CD4+ T cells used the Oncomine TCR Beta short-read assay at the Johns Hopkins FTIC core. The public reads were quality trimmed at Q25 with fastp and then assembled into clones with MiXCR by TCRdb, keeping productive beta chains. Rows with a matching CDR3 protein are joined into one entry that keeps the most common DNA and genes. This sample lists more than 10,000 distinct CDR3 sequences; roughly half were detected once. The ten largest account for around 8.5% of the sample. For these TCRs, the target antigens are not known. This sample's treatment or condition label indicates: approximately 10-day PBMC culture with coronavirus spike peptide pools or control peptides (ViraFEST assay).

The sequenced sample was CD4+ T cells from blood, cultured in vitro. Source of these receptors: a human donor who had recovered from COVID-19.

The chain combines TRBV10-1 with TRBJ2-7; D not certain. The CDR3 is 15 residues long. Trimming shortened V by 8 bases and J by 2 bases, and 19 bases separated the two germline ends. CDR1 is WNHNN, CDR2 SYGVQD, per germline (reference sequence). CDR3 in DNA: TGCGCCAGCGACCCCCCACATGAGGTACCCTACGAGCAGTACTTC. It codes for CASDPPHEVPYEQYF.

This clonotype was recorded only once. The junction does not match germline at one end; this may be a read error. The CDR3 loop is CSYLAGGTTDMQYF. The CDR3, as DNA: TGCAGCTATTTGGCGGGGGGGACCACAGATATGCAGTATTTT. The chain combines TRBV20-1 with TRBJ2-3; TRBD2 matches 9 bases. This CDR3 spans 14 amino acids. Germline CDR1 DFQATT, CDR2 SNEGSKA (reference sequence).

The V gene is TRBV11-2, the J gene TRBJ2-7, with 8 positions matching TRBD1. Looked up from germline, CDR1 is SGHAT and CDR2 is FQNNGV. Unmatched junction bases numbered 6, after V lost 0 bases and J lost 2 bases. The CDR3 sequence is 16 residues long. The CDR3 reads CASSLDGAGGTYEQYF. The CDR3 DNA follows: TGTGCCAGCAGCTTAGATGGGGCAGGGGGCACCTACGAGCAGTACTTC. The full variable domain, completed using reference TRBV11-2 and TRBJ2-7, is EAGVAQSPRYKIIEKRQSVAFWCNPISGHATLYWYQQILGQGPKLLIQFQNNGVVDDSQLPKDRFSAERLKGVDSTLKIQPAKLEDSAVYLCASSLDGAGGTYEQYFGPGTRLTVT.

This sequence joins TRBV5-1 and TRBJ1-6; 7 nucleotides agree with TRBD1. CDR3 size: 16 residues. Germline CDR1 and CDR2: SGHRS and YFSETQ. V was clipped by 0 bases and J by 7 bases; unmatched bases: 7. The CDR3 protein is CASSLGAGTVNSPLHF. In nucleotides, the CDR3 is TGCGCCAGCAGCTTGGGTGCGGGGACAGTGAATTCACCCCTCCACTTT.

This clonotype was counted a single time. The CDR3 protein is CASSLERAGGSYEQYF. In DNA, the CDR3 is TGCGCCAGCAGCCTAGAACGGGCAGGGGGATCCTACGAGCAGTACTTC. The genes are TRBV5-1 and TRBJ2-7; 7 bases agree with TRBD1. The junction had 11 bases not matched to a gene; V was cut back by 4 bases and J by 1 base. The CDR3 spans 16 residues. Per germline, CDR1 SGHRS and CDR2 YFSETQ.

V is TRBV12-3 or TRBV12-4 and J is TRBJ2-2; D may be TRBD2 (6 bases). The CDR3 consists of 15 residues. With 4 bases removed from V and 0 bases from J, the gap between germline ends came to 9 bases. The chain's CDR3 is CASSWRGANTGELFF. The CDR3 bases are TGTGCCAGCAGTTGGAGGGGTGCGAACACCGGGGAGCTGTTTTTT.

This chain joins TRBV25-1 and TRBJ1-1; D is unresolved. The CDR3 is made up of 14 amino acids. V was shortened by 5 bases and J by 2 bases, with 12 bases between the two germline ends. In germline, CDR1 is MGHDK, CDR2 SYGVNS. CDR3 bases: TGTGCCAGCAGTTCCTTGGGCCTCAACACTGAAGCTTTCTTT. This sequence encodes CASSSLGLNTEAFF. The whole variable domain, filled in from reference TRBV25-1 and TRBJ1-1, reads EADIYQTPRYLVIGTGKKITLECSQTMGHDKMYWYQQDPGMELHLIHYSYGVNSTEKGDLSSESTVSRIRTEHFPLTLESARPSHTSQYLCASSSLGLNTEAFFGQGTRLTVV.

By share, this clonotype counts as large. This chain joins TRBV19 and TRBJ1-2; 7 bases line up with TRBD1. The CDR3 is made up of 15 amino acids. The germline CDR1 and CDR2 sequences are LNHDA and SQIVND (reference sequence). Trimming took 2 bases from V and 4 from J; bases not matched to a gene: 7. CDR3 sequence (DNA): TGTGCCAGTAGTATACTGACAGGGATTTTCTATGGCTACACCTTC. It encodes CASSILTGIFYGYTF.

This chain uses TRBV10-3 with TRBJ2-1, with 8 positions matching TRBD2. This CDR3 has 16 residues. The V gene's germline CDR1 is ENHRY and CDR2 SYGVKD. With 6 bases clipped from V and 4 bases from J, the junction kept 11 bases outside the gene matches. The CDR3 bases are TGTGCCATCAGCTCGTATAGCGGGGCAGGATACAATGAGCAGTTCTTC. It yields the protein CAISSYSGAGYNEQFF.

The chain combines TRBV18 with TRBJ1-2; TRBD1 aligns across 10 bases. Trimming at V came to 2 bases and at J to 6 bases, leaving 6 bases not matched to a gene. Per germline, CDR1 KGHSH and CDR2 LQKENI. The CDR3 contains 15 residues. CDR3 bases: TGTGCCAGCTCACCAGCGGGACAGGGGTGGAATGGCTACACCTTC. Translated, it gives CASSPAGQGWNGYTF. Supplemented by reference TRBV18 and TRBJ1-2, the full variable domain reads NAGVMQNPRHLVRRRGQEARLRCSPMKGHSHVYWYRQLPEEGLKFMVYLQKENIIDESGMPKERFSAEFPKEGPSILRIQQVVRGDSAAYFCASSPAGQGWNGYTFGSGTRLTVV.

The V call is TRBV27, the J call TRBJ1-2, with a weak D call TRBD1 (5 bases). Germline assignment: CDR1 MNHEY and CDR2 SMNVEV (reference sequence). V was pared by 7 bases and J by 7 bases, with 10 bases between. This CDR3 region has 11 residues. The CDR3 DNA sequence: TGTGCCAGCAAACAGAGGGGTGGCTACACCTTC. It yields the protein CASKQRGGYTF.

The chain combines TRBV19 with TRBJ2-7; TRBD2 matches at 7 bases. There are 15 residues in the CDR3. Germline values: CDR1 LNHDA, CDR2 SQIVND (reference sequence). Germline trimming cut 6 bases from V and 4 bases from J; bases unmatched to any gene: 12. CDR3 bases: TGTGCCAGTAGCCCACGTCGGACGGGAGGTTACGAGCAGTACTTC. Its translation: CASSPRRTGGYEQYF.

This chain connects TRBV7-9 to TRBJ2-7, with 16 bases fitting TRBD2. After removal of 5 bases from V and 7 bases from J, the junction contained 5 bases not matched to a gene. There are 15 residues in the CDR3. The germline CDR1 and CDR2 sequences are SEHNR and FQNEAQ (reference sequence). CDR3 amino acids: CASSRGLAGGWEQYF. The CDR3 nucleotides are TGTGCCAGCAGCAGGGGACTAGCGGGAGGGTGGGAGCAGTACTTC.

This chain links TRBV14 with TRBJ2-7; D not certain. Germline CDR1 is SGHDN and CDR2 is FVKESK. The V gene lost 2 bases and the J gene lost 5 bases, with 4 bases spanning the gap. This CDR3 contains 11 residues. CDR3 sequence: CASSQYHEQYF. CDR3 coding DNA: TGTGCCAGCAGCCAATACCACGAGCAGTACTTC.

V gene TRBV4-2 combines with J gene TRBJ2-1; 12 bases are shared with TRBD2. The CDR3 consists of 16 residues. The V and J ends lost 0 bases and 8 bases, in that order; junction bases with no gene match: 5. The germline gives CDR1 LGHNA, CDR2 YNFKEQ. The CDR3 sequence: CASSQELAGGWDEQFF. The CDR3, as DNA: TGTGCCAGCAGCCAAGAACTAGCGGGGGGCTGGGATGAGCAGTTCTTC.

This clonotype was seen a single time. The CDR3 here is CASRWTGVFPNTEAFF. The DNA of the CDR3 is TGTGCCAGTAGGTGGACAGGGGTTTTTCCGAACACTGAAGCTTTCTTT. The chain has TRBV19 and TRBJ1-1; 9 bases map to TRBD1. Germline V CDR1 and CDR2: LNHDA, SQIVND (reference sequence). Trimming at V came to 6 bases and at J to 1 base, leaving 9 bases not matched to a gene. This CDR3 contains 16 residues. Looking up the rest from reference TRBV19 and TRBJ1-1 gives the full variable domain: DGGITQSPKYLFRKEGQNVTLSCEQNLNHDAMYWYRQDPGQGLRLIYYSQIVNDFQKGDIAEGYSVSREKKESFPLTVTSAQKNPTAFYLCASRWTGVFPNTEAFFGQGTRLTVV.

This clonotype was counted only a few times. The chain is built from TRBV30 and TRBJ2-3, with D hard to call. Per the germline V gene, CDR1 is GTSNPN and CDR2 is SVGIG (reference sequence). The CDR3 consists of 13 residues. Trimming removed 4 bases from V and 4 bases from J, with 12 bases in between. CDR3 in DNA: TGTGCCTGGATTCCCCCGGGTGCAGATACGCAGTATTTT. This encodes CAWIPPGADTQYF. The full variable domain, in which reference TRBV30 and TRBJ2-3 provide the parts outside the CDR3, is SQTIHQWPATLVQPVGSPLSLECTVEGTSNPNLYWYRQAAGRGLQLLFYSVGIGQISSEVPQNLSASRPQDRQFILSSKKLLLSDSGFYLCAWIPPGADTQYFGPGTRLTVL.

This chain connects TRBV6-2 or TRBV6-3 to TRBJ1-2; 7 positions match TRBD1. Per the germline V gene, CDR1 is MNHEY and CDR2 is SVGEGT. The CDR3 loop spans 14 amino acids. V lost 5 bases to trimming and J lost 2 bases; unmatched junction nucleotides: 5. The CDR3 region has the DNA TGTGCCAGCAGTGGATCGACAGGGAACTATGGCTACACCTTC. This codes for CASSGSTGNYGYTF.

This chain uses TRBV7-9 with TRBJ2-1, with D possibly TRBD2 on 6 matching bases. Trimming stripped 5 bases from V and 2 bases from J, with 25 bases between. The CDR3 is 19 amino acids. CDR1 SEHNR and CDR2 FQNEAQ come from the germline V gene (reference sequence). Written as DNA, the CDR3 is TGTGCCAGCAGCCCCGGGTGGTCTTCGGGACTGGCGGCCTACAATGAGCAGTTCTTC. It yields the protein CASSPGWSSGLAAYNEQFF.

The rearrangement joins TRBV5-4 to TRBJ1-2; D remains ambiguous. CDR1 is SGHNT, CDR2 YYREEE, per germline (reference sequence). This CDR3 region has 13 residues. Trimming pared 4 bases from V and 5 bases from J, leaving 12 bases between. The CDR3 reads CASSRSRDYGYTF. The CDR3 DNA is TGTGCCAGCAGCCGTTCAAGGGATTATGGCTACACCTTC.

The chain combines TRBV11-2 with TRBJ2-2, with 11 bases matching TRBD2. The J segment lost 0 bases and the V segment lost 5 bases, leaving 8 bases of the junction unmatched. Germline-derived CDR1 and CDR2 are SGHAT and FQNNGV. CDR3 length: 18 amino acids. Here the CDR3 DNA reads TGTGCCAGCAGCCCCCCTAGGACTAGCGGGTCGAACACCGGGGAGCTGTTTTTT. It translates to CASSPPRTSGSNTGELFF. Full variable domain (missing parts from reference TRBV11-2 and TRBJ2-2): EAGVAQSPRYKIIEKRQSVAFWCNPISGHATLYWYQQILGQGPKLLIQFQNNGVVDDSQLPKDRFSAERLKGVDSTLKIQPAKLEDSAVYLCASSPPRTSGSNTGELFFGEGSRLTVL.

This chain connects TRBV24-1 to TRBJ1-4; 9 bases map to TRBD1. The V segment lost 3 bases and the J segment 7 bases; nucleotides outside the gene matches: 8. Germline CDR1 KGHDR, CDR2 SFDVKD. This CDR3 comprises 16 residues. In nucleotides, the CDR3 is TGTGCCACCAGTGATGCCCGGACAGGGGTTCGTGAAAAACTGTTTTTT. Translation: CATSDARTGVREKLFF.

The chain combines TRBV29-1 with TRBJ2-1, with 8 bases that match TRBD1. V was pared by 6 bases and J by 8 bases, with 12 bases of the junction left unmatched. The germline CDR1 and CDR2 sequences are SQVTM and ANQGSEA. This CDR3 is 14 amino acids long. The CDR3 sequence: CSVARTGTRDEQFF. The CDR3, as DNA: TGCAGCGTGGCCCGGACAGGGACGCGGGATGAGCAGTTCTTC.

The chain carries TRBV11-2 and TRBJ2-5; TRBD1 might be the D (5 bases). Germline CDR1 and CDR2: SGHAT and FQNNGV. Trimming removed 2 bases at V and 4 bases at J, with 8 bases between. The CDR3 has 13 amino acids. The CDR3: CASSLWQGETQYF. The CDR3 DNA reads TGTGCCAGCAGCTTATGGCAGGGAGAGACCCAGTACTTC. Based on the CDR3 plus reference TRBV11-2 and TRBJ2-5, the full variable domain is EAGVAQSPRYKIIEKRQSVAFWCNPISGHATLYWYQQILGQGPKLLIQFQNNGVVDDSQLPKDRFSAERLKGVDSTLKIQPAKLEDSAVYLCASSLWQGETQYFGPGTRLLVL.

The chain links TRBV20-1 to TRBJ1-5, with a weak D call TRBD1 (5 bases). This CDR3 is built from 16 residues. CDR1 DFQATT and CDR2 SNEGSKA come from the germline V gene (reference sequence). V lost 6 bases and J lost 1, with 19 bases in between. In DNA form, the CDR3 reads TGCAGTGCCATCCACGGGGCGACCGGGAGCAATCAGCCCCAGCATTTT. Its translation: CSAIHGATGSNQPQHF.

This clonotype has just one count. V gene TRBV4-1 combines with J gene TRBJ1-5; possible D gene TRBD1, 5 bases. This CDR3 contains 15 residues. V was cut by 5 bases and J by 2 bases, with 13 bases left in between. Germline CDR1 and CDR2: MGHRA and YSYEKL. CDR3 amino acids: CASSTGGIRNQPQHF. The DNA for the CDR3 is TGCGCCAGCAGCACTGGGGGAATACGCAATCAGCCCCAGCATTTT.

This chain uses TRBV6-1 with TRBJ2-3; perhaps TRBD2 as D (7 bases). Trimming took off 6 bases at V and 0 bases at J, with 13 bases between the two ends. Germline CDR1 reads MNHNS; CDR2 reads SASEGT. The CDR3 is 15 residues long. This CDR3 is CASSPRGASTDTQYF. For the CDR3, the DNA is TGTGCCAGCAGCCCCCGGGGGGCGAGCACAGATACGCAGTATTTT.

On this clonotype itself: An end of the junction differs from the germline gene, which may be a read error. The CDR3 here is CASSDVMVGGQSF. The CDR3 nucleotides read TGTGCCAGCAGTGATGTTATGGTCGGGGGGCAGTCCTTC. The V and J genes are TRBV2 and TRBJ2-1; possibly TRBD2 for D (7 bases). The V gene's germline CDR1 is SNHLY and CDR2 FYNNEI. This CDR3 is 13 amino acids long.

The V gene is TRBV6-1, the J gene TRBJ1-3, with TRBD1 matching over 9 bases. This CDR3 has 13 amino acids. CDR1 MNHNS and CDR2 SASEGT come from the germline V gene. V was pared by 6 bases and J by 9 bases, with 6 bases of the junction left unmatched. The CDR3 loop is CASRPGTGRTIYF. The DNA for the CDR3 is TGTGCCAGCAGACCCGGGACAGGGCGCACCATATATTTT.

The chain links TRBV7-2 to TRBJ1-6; TRBD1 is a possible D gene (5 bases). Germline V CDR1 and CDR2: SGHTA, FQGNSA. CDR3 length: 13 residues. V lost 4 bases and J lost 10, with 11 bases in between. CDR3 protein: CASSSTGQSPLHF. In nucleotides, the CDR3 is TGTGCCAGCAGCTCCACGGGGCAATCACCCCTCCACTTT.